This T cell receptor beta chain was obtained from a study of T cell responses to AZD1222 COVID-19 vaccine (dated by TCRdb to the early 2020s). Describing the broader study: AZD1222 recipients with second doses at about 4 weeks or about 12 weeks were pooled, because spike-specific TCR depth and breadth did not differ between schedules. A total of 230 to 250 trial participants underwent TCR sequencing, of whom roughly 210 had received two doses of AZD1222 and about 25 had received two doses of the MenACWY control vaccine. Trial participants were enrolled by age into subgroups of 18-55, 56-69 and 70-plus years, and around 140, 26 and 57 TCR-sequenced participants, respectively, were included in these subgroups. What the research found in general, with its limitations: Reportedly, close to half of the unique spike-specific TCRs recognized epitopes lying outside the regions that are mutated in the B.1.351 and B.1.1.7 variants. In the small 56-69-year group, the increase in depth fell short of significance, most likely because of low power. CD4 TCRs associated with the vaccine covered the entire spike protein, and the dominant responses were in regions 160-218 and 743-854. Conclusions about previously exposed vaccinees are limited because only five to seven AZD1222 recipients were SARS-CoV-2 seropositive at baseline. Most participants were white British and females outnumbered males, and the authors suggested that clonal diversity may have been underestimated. No day 14 peak-response samples were available, so repertoires were characterized only after the peak T cell response. A significant rise in spike-specific TCR breadth and depth was observed after two AZD1222 doses relative to day 0 and relative to MenACWY recipients.

Read against the paper, the sample's time point label means: baseline before first vaccination. Samples from vaccinated people were obtained from the UK trials COV001 and COV002, which included a single-blind randomized controlled phase 2/3 trial of AZD1222 (ChAdOx1 nCoV-19) in healthy adults. For TCRbeta chain sequencing, PBMC samples were collected from trial participants at day 0 and at day 28 after the second dose. Concerning this clone itself: Its recognized antigen is unknown. Qualities for individual bases were not recorded, and no much larger clone is one base off.

The germline V gene sets CDR1 to MGHRA and CDR2 to YSYEKL. The CDR3 sequence holds 14 residues, the cysteine and phenylalanine included. Only the CDR3 portion is preserved as DNA: 42 bases, with reading frame beginning at the first base. The V end gives up 3 bases and the J end 3 bases, leaving 2 bases in the junction not matched to a gene. The CDR3 regions of human TCRbeta chains were subjected to immunosequencing. On the authors' methods: Repertoire TCRs were checked for matches against a reference library of SARS-CoV-2-specific TCRs that had been generated using the MIRA antigen-specificity platform. Breadth meant the fraction of unique TCRs that were SARS-CoV-2-associated, whereas depth meant the fraction of total T cells that were SARS-CoV-2-associated. Each spike-specific TCR was assigned to its reactive spike region and to a CD4 or CD8 class using the MIRA data. Log10-transformed breadth and depth values were compared by one-way ANOVA with Sidak's multiple comparisons tests. In its TCRdb copy, this immuneACCESS table keeps in-frame sequences only and misses some clones. Where compared with another copy, unresolved V genes explain less than half of these, and the others have no known cause. D and trimming were read from the DNA, whereas the V and J calls and clone size are those reported in that table. This sample gives fewer than 150,000 clones in total; just under 90% of them show up just once. The top ten clonotypes cover 4.4% of the sample.

The chain joins TRBV4-1 to TRBJ2-7; 10 central nucleotides agree with TRBD1. Sequences were derived from peripheral blood, sampled on day 0 of AZD1222 vaccination. The receptor's source is an adult in good health. The bases are TGCGCCAGCAGCCATAGGGACAGGGGCTACGAGCAGTACTTC. This codes for CASSHRDRGYEQYF.